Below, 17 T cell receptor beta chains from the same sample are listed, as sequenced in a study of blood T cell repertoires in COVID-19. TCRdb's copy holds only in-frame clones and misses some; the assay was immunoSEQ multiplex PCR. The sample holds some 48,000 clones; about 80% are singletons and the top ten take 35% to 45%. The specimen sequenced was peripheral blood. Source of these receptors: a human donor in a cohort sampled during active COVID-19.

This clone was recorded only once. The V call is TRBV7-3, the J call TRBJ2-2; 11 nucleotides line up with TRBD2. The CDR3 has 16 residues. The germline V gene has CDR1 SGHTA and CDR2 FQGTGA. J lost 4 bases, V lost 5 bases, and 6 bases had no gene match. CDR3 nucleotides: TGTGCCAGCAGCAATAGCGGGGGGGCCGCCACCGGGGAGCTGTTTTTT. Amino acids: CASSNSGGAATGELFF.

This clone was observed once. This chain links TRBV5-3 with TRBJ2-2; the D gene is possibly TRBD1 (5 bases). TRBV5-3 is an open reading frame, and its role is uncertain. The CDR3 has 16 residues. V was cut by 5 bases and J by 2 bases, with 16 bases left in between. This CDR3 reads CARSYSRQHNTGELFF. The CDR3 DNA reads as TGTGCCAGAAGTTACTCCCGACAGCATAACACCGGGGAGCTGTTTTTT.

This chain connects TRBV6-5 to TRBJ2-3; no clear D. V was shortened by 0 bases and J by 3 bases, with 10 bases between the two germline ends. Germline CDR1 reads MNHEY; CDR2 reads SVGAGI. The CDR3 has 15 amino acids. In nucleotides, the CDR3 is TGTGCCAGCAGTTACTCCATCCTACCGACAGATACGCAGTATTTT. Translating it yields CASSYSILPTDTQYF.

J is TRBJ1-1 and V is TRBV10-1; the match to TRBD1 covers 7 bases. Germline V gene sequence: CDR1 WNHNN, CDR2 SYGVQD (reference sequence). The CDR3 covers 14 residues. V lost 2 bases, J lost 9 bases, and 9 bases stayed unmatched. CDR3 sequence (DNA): TGCGCCAGCAGTGAGACCCAGACAGGGATCCAAGCTTTCTTT. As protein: CASSETQTGIQAFF.

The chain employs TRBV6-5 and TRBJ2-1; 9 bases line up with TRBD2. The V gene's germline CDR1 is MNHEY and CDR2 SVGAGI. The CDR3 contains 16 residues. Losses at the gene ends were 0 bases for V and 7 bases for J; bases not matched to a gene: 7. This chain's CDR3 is CASSYSMGRGGNEQFF. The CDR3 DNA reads TGTGCCAGCAGTTACTCCATGGGGCGGGGGGGAAATGAGCAGTTCTTC.

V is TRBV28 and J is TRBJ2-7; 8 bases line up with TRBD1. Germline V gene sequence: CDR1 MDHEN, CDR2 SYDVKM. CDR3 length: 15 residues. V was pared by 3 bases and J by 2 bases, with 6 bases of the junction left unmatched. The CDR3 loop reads CASSFGGQGTYEQYV. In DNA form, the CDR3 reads TGTGCCAGCAGTTTCGGCGGACAGGGAACCTACGAGCAGTACGTC.

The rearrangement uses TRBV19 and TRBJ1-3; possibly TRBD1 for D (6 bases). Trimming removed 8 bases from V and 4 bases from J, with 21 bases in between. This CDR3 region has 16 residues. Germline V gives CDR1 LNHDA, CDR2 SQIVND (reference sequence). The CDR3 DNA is TGTGCCAGTCGGCAGGGGAGCCTGTCCTTGGGAAACACCATATATTTT. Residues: CASRQGSLSLGNTIYF.

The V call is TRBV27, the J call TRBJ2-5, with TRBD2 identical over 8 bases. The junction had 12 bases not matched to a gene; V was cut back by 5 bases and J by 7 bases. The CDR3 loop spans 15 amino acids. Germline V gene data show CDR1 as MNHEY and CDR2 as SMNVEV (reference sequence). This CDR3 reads CASSAPTRAGGTQYF. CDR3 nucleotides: TGTGCCAGCAGTGCTCCGACACGGGCGGGGGGGACCCAGTACTTC.

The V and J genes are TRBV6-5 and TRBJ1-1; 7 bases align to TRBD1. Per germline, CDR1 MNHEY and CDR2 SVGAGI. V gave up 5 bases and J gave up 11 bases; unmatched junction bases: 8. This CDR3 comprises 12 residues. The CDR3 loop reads CASSLRGSGAFF. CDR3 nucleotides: TGTGCCAGCAGTCTCAGGGGGTCTGGGGCTTTCTTT.

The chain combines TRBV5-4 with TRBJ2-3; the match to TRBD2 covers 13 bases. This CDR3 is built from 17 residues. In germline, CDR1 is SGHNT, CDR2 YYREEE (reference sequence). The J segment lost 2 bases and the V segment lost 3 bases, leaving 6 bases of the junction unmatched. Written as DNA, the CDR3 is TGTGCCAGCAGCTGGGGGACTAGCGGGGTACACACAGATACGCAGTATTTT. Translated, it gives CASSWGTSGVHTDTQYF.

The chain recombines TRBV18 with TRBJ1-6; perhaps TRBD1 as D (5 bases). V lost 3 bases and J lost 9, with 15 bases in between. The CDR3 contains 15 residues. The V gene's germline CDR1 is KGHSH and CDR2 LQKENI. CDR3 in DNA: TGTGCCAGCTCACCCCTAAGCAGGGTCGGTTCACCCCTCCACTTT. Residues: CASSPLSRVGSPLHF. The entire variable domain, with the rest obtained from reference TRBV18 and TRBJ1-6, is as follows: NAGVMQNPRHLVRRRGQEARLRCSPMKGHSHVYWYRQLPEEGLKFMVYLQKENIIDESGMPKERFSAEFPKEGPSILRIQQVVRGDSAAYFCASSPLSRVGSPLHFGNGTRLTVT.

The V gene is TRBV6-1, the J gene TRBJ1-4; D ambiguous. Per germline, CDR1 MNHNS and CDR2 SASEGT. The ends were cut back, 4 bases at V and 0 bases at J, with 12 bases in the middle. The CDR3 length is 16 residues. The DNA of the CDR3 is TGTGCCAGCAGTGGGGTGGGCAGTTCAACTAATGAAAAACTGTTTTTT. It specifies CASSGVGSSTNEKLFF.

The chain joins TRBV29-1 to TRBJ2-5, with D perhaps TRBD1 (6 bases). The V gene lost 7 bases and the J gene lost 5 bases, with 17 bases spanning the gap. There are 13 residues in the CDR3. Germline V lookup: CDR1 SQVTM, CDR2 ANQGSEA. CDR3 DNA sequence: TGCAGCGCTCTAACAGGGACGAGTGAGACCCAGTACTTC. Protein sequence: CSALTGTSETQYF. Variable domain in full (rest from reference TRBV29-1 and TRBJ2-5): SAVISQKPSRDICQRGTSLTIQCQVDSQVTMMFWYRQQPGQSLTLIATANQGSEATYESGFVIDKFPISRPNLTFSTLTVSNMSPEDSSIYLCSALTGTSETQYFGPGTRLLVL.

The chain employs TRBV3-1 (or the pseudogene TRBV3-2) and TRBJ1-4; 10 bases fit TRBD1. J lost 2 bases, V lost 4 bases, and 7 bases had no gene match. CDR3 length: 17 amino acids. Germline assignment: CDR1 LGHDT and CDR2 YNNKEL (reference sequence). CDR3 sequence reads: CASSRGTGARTNEKLFF. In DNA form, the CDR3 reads TGTGCCAGCAGCCGCGGGACAGGGGCTCGGACTAATGAAAAACTGTTTTTT.

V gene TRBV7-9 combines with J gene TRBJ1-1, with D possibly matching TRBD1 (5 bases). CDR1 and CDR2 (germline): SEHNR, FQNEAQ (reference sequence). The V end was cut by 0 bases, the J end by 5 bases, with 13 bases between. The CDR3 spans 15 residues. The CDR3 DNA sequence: TGTGCCAGCAGCTTAGCTTATGCCAGGGTGACTGAAGCTTTCTTT. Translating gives CASSLAYARVTEAFF.

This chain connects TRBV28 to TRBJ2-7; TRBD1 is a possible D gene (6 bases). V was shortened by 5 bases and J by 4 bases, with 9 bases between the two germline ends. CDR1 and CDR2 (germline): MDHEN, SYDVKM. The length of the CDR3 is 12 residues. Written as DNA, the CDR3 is TGTGCCAGCAGTGGGACACTTTACGAGCAGTACGTC. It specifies CASSGTLYEQYV.

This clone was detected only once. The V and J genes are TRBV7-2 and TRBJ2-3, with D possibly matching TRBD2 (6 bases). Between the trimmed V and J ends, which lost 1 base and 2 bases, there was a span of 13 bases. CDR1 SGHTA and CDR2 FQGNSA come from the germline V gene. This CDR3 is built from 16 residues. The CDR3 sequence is CASSLGPGGTTDTQYF. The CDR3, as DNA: TGTGCCAGCAGCTTAGGGCCCGGGGGAACCACAGATACGCAGTATTTT.